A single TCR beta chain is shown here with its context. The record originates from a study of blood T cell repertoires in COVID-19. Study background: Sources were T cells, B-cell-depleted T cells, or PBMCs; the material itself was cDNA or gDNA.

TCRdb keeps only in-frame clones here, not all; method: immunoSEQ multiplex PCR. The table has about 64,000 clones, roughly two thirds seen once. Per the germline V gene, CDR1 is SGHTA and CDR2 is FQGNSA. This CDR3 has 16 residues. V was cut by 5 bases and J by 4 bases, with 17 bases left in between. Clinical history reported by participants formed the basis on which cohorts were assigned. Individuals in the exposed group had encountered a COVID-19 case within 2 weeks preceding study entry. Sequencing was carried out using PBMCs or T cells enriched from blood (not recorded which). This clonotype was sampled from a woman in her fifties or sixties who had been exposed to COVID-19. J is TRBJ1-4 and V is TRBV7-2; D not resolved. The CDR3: CASSPVAGKRNEKLFF. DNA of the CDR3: TGTGCCAGCAGCCCCGTTGCCGGAAAGCGTAATGAAAAACTGTTTTTT.